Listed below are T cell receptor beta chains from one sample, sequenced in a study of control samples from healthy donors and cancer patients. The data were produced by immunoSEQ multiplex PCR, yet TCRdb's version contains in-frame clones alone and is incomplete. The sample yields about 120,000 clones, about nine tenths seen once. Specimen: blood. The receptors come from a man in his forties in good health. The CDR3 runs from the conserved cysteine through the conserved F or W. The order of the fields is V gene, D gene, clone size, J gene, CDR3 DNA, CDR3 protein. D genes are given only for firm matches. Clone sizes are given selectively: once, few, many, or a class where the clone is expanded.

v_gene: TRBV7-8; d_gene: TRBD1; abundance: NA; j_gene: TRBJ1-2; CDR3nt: TGTGCCAGCAGCTTAGCGGGACAGGGTTTTAGGTATTATGGCTACACCTTC; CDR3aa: CASSLAGQGFRYYGYTF
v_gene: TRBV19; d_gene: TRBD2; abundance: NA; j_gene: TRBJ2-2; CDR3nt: TGTGCCAGTAGAGGATTTCGGGGGGCCGGGGAGCTGTTTTTT; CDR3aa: CASRGFRGAGELFF
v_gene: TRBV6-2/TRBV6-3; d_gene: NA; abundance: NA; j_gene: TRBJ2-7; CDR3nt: TGTGCCAGCAGTTACTCGAGGTGGGGGGGCCGGGACGAGCAGTACTTC; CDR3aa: CASSYSRWGGRDEQYF
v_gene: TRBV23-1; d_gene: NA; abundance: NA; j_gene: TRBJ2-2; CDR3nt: TGCGCCAGCAGTCAATCGCAGGGGCATTCCGGGGAGCTGTTTTTT; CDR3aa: CASSQSQGHSGELFF
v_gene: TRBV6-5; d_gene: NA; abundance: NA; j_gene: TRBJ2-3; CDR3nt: TGTGCCAGCACCTCCCCGGTGGATACGCAGTATTTT; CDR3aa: CASTSPVDTQYF
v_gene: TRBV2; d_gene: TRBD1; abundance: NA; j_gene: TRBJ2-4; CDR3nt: TGTGCCAGCAAACTCGGACAGGGATCGAACATTCAGTACTTC; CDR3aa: CASKLGQGSNIQYF
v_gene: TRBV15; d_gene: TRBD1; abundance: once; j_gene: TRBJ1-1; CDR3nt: TGTGCCACCAGCAGGGGCGGGACAGGGAACACTGAAGCTTTCTTT; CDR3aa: CATSRGGTGNTEAFF
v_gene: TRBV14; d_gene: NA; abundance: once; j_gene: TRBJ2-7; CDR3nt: TGTGCCAGCAGCCAATTATTAGGCAGTTCCTACGAGCAGTACTTC; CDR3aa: CASSQLLGSSYEQYF
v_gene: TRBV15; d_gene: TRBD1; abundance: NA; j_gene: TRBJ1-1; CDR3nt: TGTGCCACCAGCGAGAGGGACAGGGTGGGTGCAGCTTTCTTT; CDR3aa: CATSERDRVGAAFF
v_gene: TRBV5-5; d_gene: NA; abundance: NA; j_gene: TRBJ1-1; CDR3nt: TGTGCCAGCAGCTTGGGACGGTGGGGGTTCACTGAAGCTTTCTTT; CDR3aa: CASSLGRWGFTEAFF
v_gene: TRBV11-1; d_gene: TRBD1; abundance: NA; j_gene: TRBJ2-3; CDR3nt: TGTGCCAGCAGCGACAGACAGGGAGTCGCAGATACGCAGTATTTT; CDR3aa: CASSDRQGVADTQYF
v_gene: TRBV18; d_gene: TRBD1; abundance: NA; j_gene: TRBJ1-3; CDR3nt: TGTGCCAGCTCACCCCTTCGACAGGGTTCTGGAAACACCATATATTTT; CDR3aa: CASSPLRQGSGNTIYF
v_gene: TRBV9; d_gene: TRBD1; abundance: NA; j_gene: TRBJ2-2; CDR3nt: TGTGCCAGCAGGGACAGGGACACCGGGGAGCTGTTTTTT; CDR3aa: CASRDRDTGELFF
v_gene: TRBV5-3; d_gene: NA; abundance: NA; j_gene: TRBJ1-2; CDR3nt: TGTGCCAGAAGCTGGGGAAGGAGACGGAATGGCTACACCTTC; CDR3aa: CARSWGRRRNGYTF
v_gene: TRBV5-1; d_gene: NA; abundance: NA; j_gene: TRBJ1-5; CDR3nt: TGCGCCAGCAGCTTGGGTCCCAGGGTTGACAATCAGCCCCAGCATTTT; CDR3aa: CASSLGPRVDNQPQHF
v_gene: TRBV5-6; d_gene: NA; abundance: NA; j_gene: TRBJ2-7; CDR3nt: TGTGCCAGCAGCTTGGCCGGTGCAGGGGGGGAGCAGTACTTC; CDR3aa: CASSLAGAGGEQYF
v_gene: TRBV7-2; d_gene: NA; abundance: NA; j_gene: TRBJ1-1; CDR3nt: TGTGCCAGCAGCTTCCACTATGAAGCTTTCTTT; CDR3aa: CASSFHYEAFF
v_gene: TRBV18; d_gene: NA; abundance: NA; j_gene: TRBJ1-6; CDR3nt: TGTGCCAGCTCACCTGAGACAGGAAATAATTCACCCCTCCACTTT; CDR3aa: CASSPETGNNSPLHF
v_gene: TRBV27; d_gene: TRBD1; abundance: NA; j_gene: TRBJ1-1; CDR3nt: TGTGCCAGCAGTTCCTCGACCCTACAGGGGGCTCGGGGAATAGAAGCTTTCTTT; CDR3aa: CASSSSTLQGARGIEAFF
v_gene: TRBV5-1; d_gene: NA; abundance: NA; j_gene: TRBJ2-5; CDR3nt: TGCGCCAGCGCCAGTACAGGGCTGGGCCAAGAGACCCAGTACTTC; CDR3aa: CASASTGLGQETQYF
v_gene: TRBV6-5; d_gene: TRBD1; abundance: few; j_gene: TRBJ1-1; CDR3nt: TGTGCCAGCAGTCCGCGGACAGGGTGGACTGAAGCTTTCTTT; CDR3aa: CASSPRTGWTEAFF
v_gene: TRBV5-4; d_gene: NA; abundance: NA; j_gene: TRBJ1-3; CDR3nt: TGTGCCAGCAGCTTGGAGGGCCCCGGAAACACCATATATTTT; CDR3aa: CASSLEGPGNTIYF
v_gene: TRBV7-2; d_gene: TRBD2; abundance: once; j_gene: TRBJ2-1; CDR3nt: TGTGCCAGCAGCTTAGGAGGGACTAGTGGCTACAATGAGCAGTTCTTC; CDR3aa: CASSLGGTSGYNEQFF
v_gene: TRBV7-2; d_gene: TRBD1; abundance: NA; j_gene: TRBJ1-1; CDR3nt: TGTGCCAGCAGCTTAGCGCGAGGCAGGGGGCTGAACACTGAAGCTTTCTTT; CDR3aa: CASSLARGRGLNTEAFF
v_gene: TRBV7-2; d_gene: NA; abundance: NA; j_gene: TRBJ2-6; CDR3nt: TGTGCCAGCACCCCAGAGAAGGTTTTGTCTGGGGCCAACGTCCTGACTTTC; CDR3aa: CASTPEKVLSGANVLTF
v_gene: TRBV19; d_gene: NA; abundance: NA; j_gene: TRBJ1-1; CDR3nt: TGTGCCAGTAGTGGGGGCCGAAGGGGCACTGAAGCTTTCTTT; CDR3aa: CASSGGRRGTEAFF
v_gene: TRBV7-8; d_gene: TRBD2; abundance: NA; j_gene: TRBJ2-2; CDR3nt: TGTGCCAGCAGCCAGCGGGGGGGAACGAACACCGGGGAGCTGTTTTTT; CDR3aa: CASSQRGGTNTGELFF
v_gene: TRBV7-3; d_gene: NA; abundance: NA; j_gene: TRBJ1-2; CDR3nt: TGTGCCAGCAGCTCTTATACAGCGCTCCGAGGCTACACCTTC; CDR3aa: CASSSYTALRGYTF
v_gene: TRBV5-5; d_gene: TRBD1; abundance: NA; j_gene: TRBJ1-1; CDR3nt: TGTGCCAGCAACGGACAGGGGGTTCAAGAAGCTTTCTTT; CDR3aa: CASNGQGVQEAFF
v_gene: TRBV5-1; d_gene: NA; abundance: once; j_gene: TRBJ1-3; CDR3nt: TGCGCCAGCAGCCTGGGGGGGAGTGGAAACACCATATATTTT; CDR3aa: CASSLGGSGNTIYF
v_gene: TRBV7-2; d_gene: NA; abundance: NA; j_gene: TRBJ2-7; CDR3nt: TGTGCCAGCAGCTTGGTGGGGGGGCAGGGCCACGAGCAGTACTTC; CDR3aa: CASSLVGGQGHEQYF
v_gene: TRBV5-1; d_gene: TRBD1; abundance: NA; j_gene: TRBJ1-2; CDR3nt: TGCGCCAGCAGCTTGATCCCAGGGGGTGGCTACACCTTC; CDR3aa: CASSLIPGGGYTF
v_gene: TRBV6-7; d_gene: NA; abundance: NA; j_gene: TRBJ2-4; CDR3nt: TGTGCCAGCAGTCCCTTACTCGGGGGCAAAAACATTCAGTACTTC; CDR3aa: CASSPLLGGKNIQYF
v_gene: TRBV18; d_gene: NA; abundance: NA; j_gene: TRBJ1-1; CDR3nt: TGTGCCAGCTCACCACGCGACCGCATGAACACTGAAGCTTTCTTT; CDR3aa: CASSPRDRMNTEAFF
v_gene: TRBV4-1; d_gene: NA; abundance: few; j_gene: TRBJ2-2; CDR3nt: TGCGCCAGCAGCCAGACATACACCAGGGGAAACACCGGGGAGCTGTTTTTT; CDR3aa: CASSQTYTRGNTGELFF
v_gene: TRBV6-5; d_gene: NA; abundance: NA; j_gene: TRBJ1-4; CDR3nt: TGTGCCAGCAGTCCACTGGGATTTAATGAAAAACTGTTTTTT; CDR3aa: CASSPLGFNEKLFF
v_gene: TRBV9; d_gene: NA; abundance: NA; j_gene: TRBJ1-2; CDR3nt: TGTGCCAGCAGCGTATCCATGGCAGGCGATGGCTACACCTTC; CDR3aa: CASSVSMAGDGYTF
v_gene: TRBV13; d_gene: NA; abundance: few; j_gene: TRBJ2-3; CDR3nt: TGTGCCAGCAGCTCACCCGGCACTAGCACAGATACGCAGTATTTT; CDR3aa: CASSSPGTSTDTQYF
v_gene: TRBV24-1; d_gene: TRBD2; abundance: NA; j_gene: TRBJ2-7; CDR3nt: TGTGCCACCAGTGATTTGGGGAGCGGGGGCTCCTACGAGCAGTACTTC; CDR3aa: CATSDLGSGGSYEQYF
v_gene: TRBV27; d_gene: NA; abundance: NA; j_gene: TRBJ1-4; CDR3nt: TGTGCCAGCAGTTTATCTGGGAGAACTAATGAAAAACTGTTTTTT; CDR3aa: CASSLSGRTNEKLFF
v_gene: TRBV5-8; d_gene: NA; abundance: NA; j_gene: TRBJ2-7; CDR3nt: TGTGCCAGCAGCTTGGCAGGAATGGGCGAGCAGTACTTC; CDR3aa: CASSLAGMGEQYF
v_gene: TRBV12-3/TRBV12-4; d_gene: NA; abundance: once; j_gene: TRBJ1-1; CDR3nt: TGTGCCAGCGTGGCGCAGTCCTATTTCGAAGCTTTCTTT; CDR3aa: CASVAQSYFEAFF
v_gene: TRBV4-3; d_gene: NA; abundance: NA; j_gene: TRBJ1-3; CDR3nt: TGCGCCAGCAGCCAAGAGTCGGGATTCTCTGGAAACACCATATATTTT; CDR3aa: CASSQESGFSGNTIYF
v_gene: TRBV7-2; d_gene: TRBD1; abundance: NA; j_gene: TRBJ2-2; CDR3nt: TGTGCCAGCAGCCCAACAGGGGCGACCGGGGAGCTGTTTTTT; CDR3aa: CASSPTGATGELFF